This passage covers 32 T cell receptor beta chains from one sample sequenced in a study of technical replicates of blood from several donors. Clones were sequenced by immunoSEQ multiplex PCR, and TCRdb holds only the in-frame ones, with some missing. The table has more than 65,000 clones, about 96% seen once. The sequenced sample consisted of T cells isolated from PBMCs. These receptors all stem from a human donor in good health.

The chain couples TRBV4-3 to TRBJ1-5, with D possibly matching TRBD1 (5 bases). This CDR3 is built from 14 residues. From germline, CDR1 is LGHNA and CDR2 YSLEER. Trimming removed 3 bases at V and 4 bases at J, with 10 bases between. The CDR3 region is CASSQTVLNQPQHF. CDR3 bases: TGCGCCAGCAGCCAGACAGTTTTAAATCAGCCCCAGCATTTT.

The V and J genes are TRBV27 and TRBJ1-5, with a possible D match to TRBD1 (6 bases). CDR1 MNHEY and CDR2 SMNVEV come from the germline V gene (reference sequence). Trimming took off 1 base at V and 5 bases at J, with 12 bases between the two ends. The CDR3 contains 15 residues. CDR3 protein: CASSLWQGRDQPQHF. CDR3 DNA: TGTGCCAGCAGTTTATGGCAGGGGCGTGATCAGCCCCAGCATTTT.

The chain uses TRBV6-1 and TRBJ2-7, with a tentative D call TRBD2 (5 bases). There are 13 residues in the CDR3. Looked up from germline, CDR1 is MNHNS and CDR2 is SASEGT. V was trimmed by 0 bases and J by 4 bases, leaving 7 bases between them. The CDR3 DNA is TGTGCCAGCAGTGAAGCGGGAGATTACGAGCAGTACTTC. Amino acid sequence: CASSEAGDYEQYF.

CDR3 DNA: TGTGCCAGCAGCTCTCCAGGGTTCACTGAAGCTTTCTTT. Translating gives CASSSPGFTEAFF. The V gene is TRBV7-8, the J gene TRBJ1-1; perhaps TRBD1 as D (5 bases). The length of the CDR3 is 13 residues. Germline CDR1 reads SGHVS; CDR2 reads FQNEAQ. V was cut by 4 bases and J by 4 bases, with 10 bases left in between.

The V call is TRBV19, the J call TRBJ2-7, with D perhaps TRBD2 (5 bases). V lost 8 bases to trimming and J lost 2 bases, with 13 bases between them. The CDR3 runs to 13 residues. Germline assignment: CDR1 LNHDA and CDR2 SQIVND (reference sequence). The CDR3: CASGSPGTYEQYF. The CDR3 bases are TGTGCCAGTGGCTCCCCGGGAACCTACGAGCAGTACTTC.

The CDR3 sequence: CASSWTGRQETQYF. CDR3 coding DNA: TGTGCCAGCAGTTGGACAGGGCGCCAAGAGACCCAGTACTTC. J is TRBJ2-5 and V is TRBV2, with 8 positions matching TRBD1. The CDR3 is 14 residues long. Germline V gene lookup returns CDR1 SNHLY and CDR2 FYNNEI. With 5 bases clipped from V and 1 base from J, the junction kept 3 bases outside the gene matches.

V and J are TRBV9 and TRBJ1-1, with no clear D. In germline, CDR1 is SGDLS, CDR2 YYNGEE. The CDR3 contains 13 residues. The V end was cut by 3 bases, the J end by 3 bases, with 9 bases between. CDR3 nucleotide sequence: TGTGCCAGCAGCGGTGGCCGGGACACTGAAGCTTTCTTT. Its translation is CASSGGRDTEAFF.

The chain uses TRBV13 and TRBJ2-5, with 10 bases identical to TRBD2. The CDR3 runs to 16 residues. Germline-derived CDR1 and CDR2 are PRHDT and FYEKMQ (reference sequence). V was clipped by 2 bases and J by 5 bases; unmatched bases: 8. The CDR3 nucleotides read TGTGCCAGCAGCTTACCTAGCGGGAGTGGCGACGAGACCCAGTACTTC. It translates to CASSLPSGSGDETQYF.

The gene calls are TRBV7-9 and TRBJ2-1; 7 positions agree with TRBD2. The V gene's germline CDR1 is SEHNR and CDR2 FQNEAQ (reference sequence). CDR3 length equals 13 residues. V shed 5 bases, J shed 7 bases, and the junction held 5 bases outside the gene matches. The CDR3 nucleotides are TGTGCCAGCAGCCGGGAGGCTATAAATGAGCAGTTCTTC. Protein product: CASSREAINEQFF.

The chain has TRBV2 and TRBJ2-7, with a tentative D call TRBD2 (6 bases). The V gene lost 6 bases and the J gene lost 4 bases, with 13 bases spanning the gap. Germline values: CDR1 SNHLY, CDR2 FYNNEI. This CDR3 comprises 13 residues. This CDR3 is CASRAGTSYEQYF. The CDR3 nucleotides read TGTGCCAGCAGGGCCGGGACTTCATACGAGCAGTACTTC.

This sequence joins TRBV7-8 and TRBJ2-1, with D maybe TRBD2 (6 bases). Germline CDR1 SGHVS, CDR2 FQNEAQ. V was trimmed by 4 bases and J by 3 bases, leaving 13 bases between them. The CDR3 is 15 residues long. The CDR3 DNA is TGTGCCAGCAGCTACCGGGACTGGGACTACAATGAGCAGTTCTTC. Protein: CASSYRDWDYNEQFF.

V usage is TRBV11-2 and J usage is TRBJ2-5, with 8 bases fitting TRBD2. Germline CDR1 is SGHAT and CDR2 is FQNNGV. V was clipped by 6 bases and J by 3 bases; unmatched bases: 9. The CDR3 covers 15 residues. CDR3 sequence reads: CASRRFRGGKETQYF. In DNA, the CDR3 is TGTGCCAGCAGGAGGTTTCGGGGGGGTAAAGAGACCCAGTACTTC. Filled out from reference TRBV11-2 and TRBJ2-5, the complete variable domain reads EAGVAQSPRYKIIEKRQSVAFWCNPISGHATLYWYQQILGQGPKLLIQFQNNGVVDDSQLPKDRFSAERLKGVDSTLKIQPAKLEDSAVYLCASRRFRGGKETQYFGPGTRLLVL.

V gene TRBV7-9 combines with J gene TRBJ2-2; D gene ambiguous. The ends were cut back, 0 bases at V and 7 bases at J, with 9 bases in the middle. This CDR3 region has 14 residues. Germline-derived CDR1 and CDR2 are SEHNR and FQNEAQ (reference sequence). CDR3 bases: TGTGCCAGCAGCTTAGCCTACAGAAACGGGGAGCTGTTTTTT. Translation gives CASSLAYRNGELFF.

The V gene is TRBV30, the J gene TRBJ2-5; D call uncertain. This CDR3 is 12 amino acids long. V was shortened by 0 bases and J by 5 bases, with 7 bases between the two germline ends. CDR1 is GTSNPN, CDR2 SVGIG, per germline (reference sequence). DNA for the CDR3: TGTGCCTGGAGTGTACATTTGGAGACCCAGTACTTC. Its translation is CAWSVHLETQYF.

The chain couples TRBV2 to TRBJ2-2; TRBD2 agrees at 9 bases. The CDR3 length is 16 residues. Unmatched junction bases numbered 6, after V lost 1 base and J lost 6 bases. The germline CDR1 and CDR2 sequences are SNHLY and FYNNEI. The CDR3, as DNA: TGTGCCAGCAGTGAAGGACTAGCGGTAGGATCCGGGGAGCTGTTTTTT. Its translation: CASSEGLAVGSGELFF.

The count of this clone is one. The J gene is TRBJ1-2, the V gene TRBV7-6, with D possibly being TRBD1 (5 bases). CDR3 length: 13 amino acids. The V gene lost 3 bases and the J gene lost 7 bases, with 12 bases spanning the gap. Germline-derived CDR1 and CDR2 are SGHVS and FNYEAQ. In DNA form, the CDR3 reads TGTGCCAGCAGCTTGGGGGGGATTGCTGGCTACACCTTC. It is translated as CASSLGGIAGYTF.

This sequence joins TRBV7-9 and TRBJ2-1, with D perhaps matching TRBD2 (5 bases). CDR1 SEHNR and CDR2 FQNEAQ come from the germline V gene (reference sequence). The CDR3 is 12 amino acids. Trimming removed 11 bases at V and 4 bases at J, with 12 bases between. CDR3 sequence reads: CASSSRYNEQFF. DNA for the CDR3: TGTGCCTCCTCTAGCAGATACAATGAGCAGTTCTTC. The variable domain in full, with the rest retrieved from reference TRBV7-9 and TRBJ2-1, is DTGVSQNPRHKITKRGQNVTFRCDPISEHNRLYWYRQTLGQGPEFLTYFQNEAQLEKSRLLSDRFSAERPKGSFSTLEIQRTEQGDSAMYLCASSSRYNEQFFGPGTRLTVL.

The chain carries TRBV19 and TRBJ2-7; tentatively, D is TRBD1 (5 bases). CDR1 and CDR2 from the germline V gene are LNHDA and SQIVND (reference sequence). V lost 3 bases, J lost 5 bases, and 11 bases lay in between. The CDR3 has 13 amino acids. The chain's CDR3 is CASSIQGRNEQYF. Here the CDR3 DNA reads TGTGCCAGTAGTATCCAGGGAAGGAACGAGCAGTACTTC.

This rearrangement joins TRBV2 to TRBJ1-4, with D perhaps matching TRBD1 (5 bases). From germline, CDR1 is SNHLY and CDR2 FYNNEI. The V end lost 3 bases, the J end lost 7 bases, and 12 bases lay between the germline ends. The CDR3 is made up of 14 amino acids. The CDR3: CASSDRGNGEKLFF. CDR3 nucleotide sequence: TGTGCCAGCAGTGATAGGGGTAACGGTGAAAAACTGTTTTTT.

This clone was found once. The CDR3 DNA follows: TGTGCCAGCAGCCCTCAATTGGGGCAGATAGGTGAGCAGTACTTC. Protein sequence: CASSPQLGQIGEQYF. The chain joins TRBV9 to TRBJ2-7; possible D gene TRBD1, 5 bases. This CDR3 comprises 15 residues. Trimming removed 4 bases from V and 7 bases from J, with 21 bases in between. Germline CDR1 SGDLS, CDR2 YYNGEE.

The chain carries TRBV2 and TRBJ1-5, with D perhaps TRBD1 (6 bases). Germline CDR1 SNHLY, CDR2 FYNNEI. Trimming took off 6 bases at V and 5 bases at J, with 17 bases between the two ends. CDR3 size: 15 residues. The CDR3 region has the DNA TGTGCCAGCAGCTCCGGGACACTGGCTTATCAGCCCCAGCATTTT. Its translation is CASSSGTLAYQPQHF. Based on the CDR3 plus reference TRBV2 and TRBJ1-5, the full variable domain is EPEVTQTPSHQVTQMGQEVILRCVPISNHLYFYWYRQILGQKVEFLVSFYNNEISEKSEIFDDQFSVERPDGSNFTLKIRSTKLEDSAMYFCASSSGTLAYQPQHFGDGTRLSIL.

The chain links TRBV6-1 to TRBJ1-5; D is ambiguous. The CDR3 is 13 amino acids. V lost 4 bases and J lost 5, with 9 bases in between. Looked up from germline, CDR1 is MNHNS and CDR2 is SASEGT. In DNA, the CDR3 is TGTGCCAGCAGTGCCGTGAGAGATCAGCCCCAGCATTTT. It specifies CASSAVRDQPQHF.

The genes are TRBV6-6 and TRBJ2-5; 10 bases agree with TRBD2. Germline CDR1 MNHNY, CDR2 SVGAGI (reference sequence). Trimming took 2 bases from V and 5 from J; bases not matched to a gene: 2. CDR3 length: 14 residues. The CDR3 DNA reads as TGTGCCAGCAGTTACACTAGCGGGATCGAGACCCAGTACTTC. This sequence encodes CASSYTSGIETQYF.

The chain has TRBV2 and TRBJ1-2, with 8 bases identical to TRBD1. J was trimmed by 8 bases and V by 10 bases; bases with no gene match: 9. Germline lookup yields CDR1 SNHLY and CDR2 FYNNEI. This CDR3 comprises 12 residues. CDR3 sequence (DNA): TGTGCCACACAGCAACAGGGGGAAGGCTACACCTTC. Translating gives CATQQQGEGYTF.

The chain employs TRBV10-3 and TRBJ1-3; TRBD1 matches at 8 bases. There are 14 residues in the CDR3. J lost 1 base, V lost 4 bases, and 0 bases had no gene match. Germline lookup yields CDR1 ENHRY and CDR2 SYGVKD. The CDR3 sequence: CAISGQGSGNTIYF. The CDR3 region has the DNA TGTGCCATCAGTGGACAGGGGTCTGGAAACACCATATATTTT.

The rearrangement links TRBV7-9 to TRBJ2-1, with no clear D. Germline V gene sequence: CDR1 SEHNR, CDR2 FQNEAQ (reference sequence). CDR3 length equals 12 residues. Deletions cut 4 bases from V and 6 bases from J, with 7 bases between. CDR3 DNA sequence: TGTGCCAGCAGCTCCTCCCTCAATGAGCAGTTCTTC. Its translation is CASSSSLNEQFF.

The V gene is TRBV25-1, the J gene TRBJ1-5; the D is unclear. Germline V lookup: CDR1 MGHDK, CDR2 SYGVNS. With 3 bases removed from V and 0 bases from J, the gap between germline ends came to 6 bases. The CDR3 covers 14 residues. CDR3 loop: CASSDDYSNQPQHF. CDR3 bases: TGTGCCAGCAGTGACGACTATAGCAATCAGCCCCAGCATTTT.

The chain employs TRBV4-3 and TRBJ2-5, with a possible D match to TRBD2 (6 bases). Germline values: CDR1 LGHNA, CDR2 YSLEER. V gave up 0 bases and J gave up 1 base, with 18 bases separating them. The CDR3 is 18 amino acids. The DNA of the CDR3 is TGCGCCAGCAGCCAAGACAGACTGGATAGGGACTTCCAAGAGACCCAGTACTTC. It codes for CASSQDRLDRDFQETQYF.

V is TRBV28 and J is TRBJ1-5; D gene uncertain. Germline V gene sequence: CDR1 MDHEN, CDR2 SYDVKM. The CDR3 runs to 14 residues. V was pared by 1 base and J by 6 bases, with 10 bases between. CDR3 region: CASSLLDGSQPQHF. The CDR3 nucleotides read TGTGCCAGCAGTTTATTAGACGGGTCTCAGCCCCAGCATTTT.

V and J are TRBV19 and TRBJ1-1; 7 nucleotides agree with TRBD1. Germline V gene data show CDR1 as LNHDA and CDR2 as SQIVND (reference sequence). CDR3 length: 12 amino acids. The J segment lost 4 bases and the V segment lost 8 bases, leaving 4 bases of the junction unmatched. CDR3 nucleotide sequence: TGTGCCAGTCATCCAGGGGGCACTGAAGCTTTCTTT. Translation gives CASHPGGTEAFF.

The chain couples TRBV2 to TRBJ2-7; 8 nucleotides line up with TRBD1. CDR1 is SNHLY, CDR2 FYNNEI, per germline. With V trimmed by 11 bases and J by 3 bases, 9 bases remained unmatched. This CDR3 comprises 13 residues. The CDR3 region has the DNA TGTGCCCTCCAAAGGACAGGGAACTACGAGCAGTACTTC. Protein product: CALQRTGNYEQYF.

The chain has TRBV4-1 and TRBJ1-5, with TRBD1 as a possible D gene (5 bases). This CDR3 is built from 19 residues. The V gene's germline CDR1 is MGHRA and CDR2 YSYEKL. The V gene lost 5 bases and the J gene lost 5 bases, with 28 bases spanning the gap. CDR3 protein: CASSSYLPRVRGRYQPQHF. For the CDR3, the DNA is TGCGCCAGCAGCTCATACCTCCCCAGGGTAAGAGGACGTTATCAGCCCCAGCATTTT.